The 16 T cell receptor beta chains given below trace back to one sample, sequenced in a study of shared clonotypes between healthy human individuals. Assay used: immunoSEQ multiplex PCR; TCRdb lists only in-frame clones, some missing. The sample yields approximately 1.4 million clones, 95% to 99% seen once. The material sequenced was naive CD4+ T cells sorted from blood. The subset: CD45RA+ positively selected. Receptors originate from a man in his thirties or forties in good health.

This chain joins TRBV10-3 and TRBJ2-7; D is perhaps TRBD1 (5 bases). The CDR3 runs to 14 residues. V was pared by 4 bases and J by 1 base, with 11 bases between. The germline gives CDR1 ENHRY, CDR2 SYGVKD. As DNA, the CDR3 is TGTGCCATCAGTGTCGAGCACAGGTCCTACGAGCAGTACTTC. Protein sequence: CAISVEHRSYEQYF.

This chain joins TRBV9 and TRBJ2-1, with a possible D match to TRBD1 (6 bases). This CDR3 is 14 amino acids long. V lost 4 bases and J 5 bases, leaving 13 bases between the germline ends. CDR1 is SGDLS and CDR2 is YYNGEE in the germline V gene. The DNA for the CDR3 is TGTGCCAGCAGCAAAGTAGGACAGAACAATGAGCAGTTCTTC. Translation: CASSKVGQNNEQFF.

V and J are TRBV6-5 and TRBJ2-7; 9 bases align to TRBD1. With V trimmed by 7 bases and J by 2 bases, 3 bases remained unmatched. Per germline, CDR1 MNHEY and CDR2 SVGAGI. This CDR3 region has 13 residues. The CDR3 DNA reads as TGTGCCAGCATGGGACAGGGACCCTACGAGCAGTACTTC. This translates into CASMGQGPYEQYF.

This chain links TRBV28 with TRBJ1-1, with 9 bases fitting TRBD1. CDR3 size: 14 residues. The V and J ends lost 4 bases and 7 bases, in that order; junction bases with no gene match: 7. CDR1 MDHEN and CDR2 SYDVKM come from the germline V gene. This CDR3 is CASSSTPGQGEAFF. In nucleotides, the CDR3 is TGTGCCAGCAGTTCAACTCCGGGACAGGGTGAAGCTTTCTTT.

The chain joins TRBV28 to TRBJ1-1; D unresolved. Trimming removed 5 bases from V and 8 bases from J, with 9 bases in between. The CDR3 sequence is 11 residues long. Germline CDR1 and CDR2: MDHEN and SYDVKM. The CDR3 is CASSPLLEAFF. CDR3 bases: TGTGCCAGCAGTCCTTTGCTCGAAGCTTTCTTT.

The chain combines TRBV19 with TRBJ2-5; D call uncertain. The CDR3 is made up of 14 amino acids. V lost 8 bases to trimming and J lost 2 bases, with 15 bases between them. Germline loops: CDR1 LNHDA, CDR2 SQIVND (reference sequence). The CDR3 sequence is CASSRLGIQETQYF. The CDR3 DNA follows: TGTGCCAGTTCGAGGCTTGGGATACAAGAGACCCAGTACTTC.

The chain has TRBV18 and TRBJ2-5, with D perhaps assigned TRBD1 or TRBD2 (5 bases each). In germline, CDR1 is KGHSH, CDR2 LQKENI. The CDR3 is 14 residues long. The germline V and J ends were trimmed by 5 bases and 4 bases, with 14 bases remaining between them. The CDR3 sequence: CASSSQWGSETQYF. The CDR3 nucleotides read TGTGCCAGCTCATCCCAGTGGGGGTCAGAGACCCAGTACTTC.

The sample holds one count of this clone. J is TRBJ2-7 and V is TRBV5-5; 9 nucleotides align to TRBD1. CDR1 is SGHKS and CDR2 is YYEKEE in the germline V gene (reference sequence). The CDR3 has 15 amino acids. The V gene end was trimmed by 2 bases and the J gene end by 7 bases; junction bases not matched to a gene: 10. The CDR3 DNA follows: TGTGCCAGCAGCTTCTTTGGACAGGGGCATCGGGAGCAGTACTTC. Encoded protein: CASSFFGQGHREQYF.

V and J are TRBV5-6 and TRBJ1-1, with D unresolved. The CDR3 is 17 amino acids. V was pared by 6 bases and J by 1 base, with 22 bases between. Looked up from germline, CDR1 is SGHDT and CDR2 is YYEEEE. The CDR3 nucleotides are TGTGCCAGCACCTCCCGCGAAATTGAATCAGGGAACACTGAAGCTTTCTTT. It encodes CASTSREIESGNTEAFF.

The chain couples TRBV9 to TRBJ2-5; TRBD1 matches 7 bases. J gave up 5 bases and V 3 bases, and 10 bases lay outside the gene matches. From germline, CDR1 is SGDLS and CDR2 YYNGEE. There are 15 residues in the CDR3. CDR3 nucleotides: TGTGCCAGCAGCGCAGTAGGACAGGTGCATGAGACCCAGTACTTC. Translation: CASSAVGQVHETQYF.

This chain uses TRBV18 with TRBJ2-7; D not resolved. CDR1 KGHSH and CDR2 LQKENI come from the germline V gene. The CDR3 sequence is 15 residues long. V dropped 2 bases and J dropped 3 bases, with 14 bases sitting between them. The CDR3, as DNA: TGTGCCAGCTCACCAGTTCGTGCGACCTACTACGAGCAGTACTTC. This gives the protein CASSPVRATYYEQYF.

The rearrangement uses TRBV6-8 and TRBJ2-5; D remains ambiguous. The ends were cut back, 7 bases at V and 3 bases at J, with 15 bases in the middle. The germline CDR1 and CDR2 sequences are MNHGY and SAAAGT. The CDR3 contains 14 residues. The CDR3 DNA follows: TGTGCCAGCACCCCGTCGAGGACGAAAGAGACCCAGTACTTC. It is translated as CASTPSRTKETQYF.

V and J are TRBV5-1 and TRBJ1-1, with TRBD1 as a possible D gene (5 bases). The CDR3 is 15 residues long. V was shortened by 0 bases and J by 4 bases, with 13 bases between the two germline ends. Germline V lookup: CDR1 SGHRS, CDR2 YFSETQ. CDR3 coding DNA: TGCGCCAGCAGCTTGGTTCCGGGAGGGGCCACTGAAGCTTTCTTT. Amino acids: CASSLVPGGATEAFF.

The rearrangement uses TRBV19 and TRBJ2-1, with D tentatively TRBD1 or TRBD2 (5 bases each). Per the germline V gene, CDR1 is LNHDA and CDR2 is SQIVND (reference sequence). The V and J ends lost 6 bases and 11 bases respectively, with 14 bases between them. The CDR3 has 12 residues. This CDR3 is CASSRMGDQQFF. The CDR3 DNA reads as TGTGCCAGTAGCCGCATGGGGGACCAGCAGTTCTTC.

This clone has just one count. The rearrangement joins TRBV28 to TRBJ2-7; TRBD2 aligns across 13 bases. After removal of 4 bases from V and 1 base from J, the junction contained 10 bases not matched to a gene. The germline V gene encodes CDR1 MDHEN and CDR2 SYDVKM. This CDR3 contains 18 residues. The CDR3: CASSYRTSGRAPSYEQYF. The CDR3 nucleotides are TGTGCCAGCAGTTACCGGACTAGCGGGAGAGCCCCTTCCTACGAGCAGTACTTC.

The chain is built from TRBV2 and TRBJ2-5; 14 nucleotides line up with TRBD2. Losses at the gene ends were 9 bases for V and 1 base for J; bases not matched to a gene: 13. This CDR3 contains 18 residues. Looked up from germline, CDR1 is SNHLY and CDR2 is FYNNEI. The CDR3 sequence: CARLKATSGRGSQETQYF. The DNA for the CDR3 is TGTGCCAGACTAAAGGCGACTAGCGGGAGGGGGAGCCAAGAGACCCAGTACTTC.